This T cell receptor beta chain was profiled in a study of control samples from healthy donors and cancer patients (dated by TCRdb to about 2020). Library preparation used the immunoSEQ multiplex PCR assay. TCRdb provides this immuneACCESS table in a form limited to in-frame rearrangements. Some clones are lacking; in checked studies, under half of them reflect an unresolved V gene, and why the rest are absent is not known. The sample data list about 140,000 clones, and roughly nine tenths of these were observed just once. Approximately 6.8% of the sample is in the top ten clones. A word on this clone: Its antigen remains unidentified. Per-base quality was not reported, and no clone a single base away is much larger than it.

Sequenced sample: blood. The sequence was obtained from a man aged 18-30 years in good health.

The CDR3 protein sequence reads: CASSLERTEIEAFF. The DNA is TGCGCCAGCAGCTTGGAACGTACCGAGATTGAGGCTTTCTTT. The chain links TRBV5-1 with TRBJ1-1, with the D segment identity uncertain. From its cysteine to its phenylalanine, the CDR3 spans 14 amino acids. Only CDR3 DNA remains: 42 bases, in frame from the first base. V gives up 0 bases and J gives up 11 bases, and the segment between their germline ends measures 17 bases. The germline V gene specifies SGHRS as CDR1 and YFSETQ as CDR2.